The 15 T cell receptor beta chains reported below all come from one sample, sequenced in a study of blood T cell repertoires in COVID-19. Some clones are missing from TCRdb's copy, which holds only in-frame ones; the method was immunoSEQ multiplex PCR. This sample has 150,000 or so clones, with 70% to 90% found just once. The source material was peripheral blood. The receptors were sampled from a woman aged 55 to 70 with COVID-19, enrolled during active disease.

V usage is TRBV6-5 and J usage is TRBJ1-3; 12 bases are shared with TRBD1. The CDR3 extends over 16 amino acids. The V gene end was trimmed by 0 bases and the J gene end by 8 bases; junction bases not matched to a gene: 5. In germline, CDR1 is MNHEY, CDR2 SVGAGI. In nucleotides, the CDR3 is TGTGCCAGCAGTTACTCGGGACAGGGGGCACTTGACACCATATATTTT. Its translation: CASSYSGQGALDTIYF.

This sequence joins TRBV3-1 (or the pseudogene TRBV3-2) and TRBJ2-3; 8 nucleotides match TRBD1. The ends lost 1 base at V and 1 base at J; junction bases unmatched: 1. The CDR3 sequence is 15 residues long. Germline V gene data show CDR1 as LGHDT and CDR2 as YNNKEL (reference sequence). CDR3 residues: CASSQVTGGTDTQYF. CDR3 nucleotide sequence: TGTGCCAGCAGCCAAGTGACAGGGGGCACAGATACGCAGTATTTT.

The chain has TRBV11-1 and TRBJ1-2; no clear D. The CDR3 sequence is 14 residues long. Between the trimmed V and J ends, which lost 5 bases and 3 bases, there was a span of 13 bases. In germline, CDR1 is SGHAT, CDR2 FQDESV (reference sequence). The CDR3 DNA reads as TGTGCCAGCAGCCATACAACACCCGACTATGGCTACACCTTC. Protein: CASSHTTPDYGYTF.

The V call is TRBV5-4, the J call TRBJ2-7; 7 nucleotides agree with TRBD2. This CDR3 spans 19 amino acids. With V trimmed by 4 bases and J by 1 base, 20 bases remained unmatched. In germline, CDR1 is SGHNT, CDR2 YYREEE (reference sequence). The CDR3 sequence is CASSAPKGSKAGSSYEQYF. The CDR3 DNA is TGTGCCAGCAGCGCGCCTAAGGGGAGCAAAGCGGGGAGTTCCTACGAGCAGTACTTC.

The V gene is TRBV5-1, the J gene TRBJ1-2, with D possibly TRBD1 on 5 matching bases. Trimming took off 0 bases at V and 7 bases at J, with 13 bases between the two ends. Germline V CDR1 and CDR2: SGHRS, YFSETQ. The CDR3 extends over 14 amino acids. CDR3 in DNA: TGCGCCAGCAGCTTGGGGCAGGGACTACTTGGCTACACCTTC. This encodes CASSLGQGLLGYTF.

The CDR3 spells CASSLTGPSTDTQYF. CDR3 nucleotide sequence: TGTGCCAGCAGCTTAACCGGTCCTAGCACAGATACGCAGTATTTT. The chain recombines TRBV7-3 with TRBJ2-3; the D is unclear. Germline assignment: CDR1 SGHTA and CDR2 FQGTGA. CDR3 length: 15 residues. V was clipped by 0 bases and J by 0 bases, with 7 bases between them.

V and J are TRBV10-3 and TRBJ1-2, with 7 bases matching TRBD1. After removal of 2 bases from V and 4 bases from J, the junction contained 4 bases not matched to a gene. CDR1 is ENHRY, CDR2 SYGVKD, per germline. This CDR3 comprises 14 residues. The CDR3 nucleotides are TGTGCCATCAGTGAGGAGGGACAGAGCTATGGCTACACCTTC. It specifies CAISEEGQSYGYTF.

This rearrangement joins TRBV5-3 to TRBJ2-1; 15 bases fit TRBD2. TRBV5-3 is sorted into the ORF group, with uncertain function. V was clipped by 0 bases and J by 9 bases; unmatched bases: 7. The CDR3 spans 17 residues. In DNA form, the CDR3 reads TGTGCCAGAAGCTTGGCCGGGACTAGCGGGGGGCCGGGTGAGCAGTTCTTC. Its protein is CARSLAGTSGGPGEQFF.

The rearrangement joins TRBV5-3 to TRBJ1-1; possible D gene TRBD1, 6 bases. TRBV5-3 is marked as an open reading frame, function uncertain. V was cut by 6 bases and J by 1 base, with 19 bases left in between. The CDR3 contains 16 residues. The CDR3 loop is CARMGPLGAGNTEAFF. Written as DNA, the CDR3 is TGTGCCAGAATGGGTCCTCTGGGGGCTGGGAACACTGAAGCTTTCTTT.

The chain employs TRBV6-6 and TRBJ1-1; D may be TRBD1 (5 bases). The CDR3 totals 13 residues. V lost 6 bases and J lost 1, with 9 bases in between. Germline CDR1 MNHNY, CDR2 SVGAGI (reference sequence). CDR3 loop: CASSLDRNTEAFF. The CDR3 DNA reads TGTGCCAGCAGCCTTGACAGGAACACTGAAGCTTTCTTT.

This chain uses TRBV12-3 or TRBV12-4 with TRBJ1-1; D remains unclear. The ends were cut back, 3 bases at V and 7 bases at J, with 9 bases in the middle. CDR3 size: 12 residues. CDR3 amino acids: CASSFARYEAFF. Written as DNA, the CDR3 is TGTGCCAGCAGTTTTGCCAGGTATGAAGCTTTCTTT.

The gene calls are TRBV4-3 and TRBJ1-6; D gene uncertain. This CDR3 comprises 17 residues. V shed 0 bases and J shed 4 bases, with 13 bases lying between them. Per germline, CDR1 LGHNA and CDR2 YSLEER. The DNA for the CDR3 is TGCGCCAGCAGCCAAGATCGAACTGAAGCATATAATTCACCCCTCCACTTT. Its protein is CASSQDRTEAYNSPLHF.

This chain connects TRBV20-1 to TRBJ2-5, with a weak D call TRBD2 (6 bases). CDR3 size: 15 residues. Germline values: CDR1 DFQATT, CDR2 SNEGSKA (reference sequence). Trimming removed 3 bases from V and 1 base from J, with 15 bases in between. The CDR3 loop reads CSASTGGALQETQYF. DNA for the CDR3: TGCAGTGCTAGTACCGGGGGAGCACTCCAAGAGACCCAGTACTTC.

V gene TRBV3-1 (or the pseudogene TRBV3-2) combines with J gene TRBJ2-7; 10 bases line up with TRBD1. J gave up 7 bases and V 4 bases, and 10 bases lay outside the gene matches. The CDR3 totals 15 residues. Germline V gene lookup returns CDR1 LGHDT and CDR2 YNNKEL (reference sequence). The CDR3 region has the DNA TGTGCCAGCAGCCGGCCGGGACAGGGGCAAGGAGAGCAGTACTTC. Protein: CASSRPGQGQGEQYF.

This chain links TRBV7-3 with TRBJ2-1, with 9 bases fitting TRBD2. CDR3 length: 16 residues. J was trimmed by 4 bases and V by 5 bases; bases with no gene match: 9. The germline V gene has CDR1 SGHTA and CDR2 FQGTGA. The DNA for the CDR3 is TGTGCCAGCAGCCCACTCCCAGCGGGGGGTTACAATGAGCAGTTCTTC. It is translated as CASSPLPAGGYNEQFF.